This T cell receptor beta chain derives from a study of T cell responses to AZD1222 COVID-19 vaccine. The study, taken as a whole, reports: There were mostly white British donors and more females than males, and clonal diversity was possibly underestimated. Epitopes outside B.1.351 and B.1.1.7 mutated regions reportedly drew nearly half of spike TCRs. The study found Spike-specific TCR breadth and depth rose after two AZD1222 doses.

The data were produced by immunoSEQ multiplex PCR, yet TCRdb's version contains in-frame clones alone and is incomplete. The sample shows some 60,000 clones, over 60% of them seen only once. Regarding this clone: The antigen remains undetermined.

The V gene's germline CDR1 is LNHDA and CDR2 SQIVND (reference sequence). The V and J ends lost 3 bases and 0 bases respectively, with 17 bases between them. The CDR3 runs 18 residues. Analysis merged second doses at about 4 or about 12 weeks. This receptor was taken from an adult who received the AZD1222 COVID-19 vaccine. This chain links TRBV19 with TRBJ2-2; D possibly corresponds to TRBD2 (7 bases). This material consisted of peripheral blood, taken 28 days after the second AZD1222 dose. CDR3 region: CASSILGGRTANTGELFF. The CDR3 DNA reads as TGTGCCAGTAGTATCTTGGGGGGGCGGACCGCGAACACCGGGGAGCTGTTTTTT.